A single sample gave rise to the 11 T cell receptor beta chains below, sequenced in a study of blood T cells in healthy people across ages. Alongside a J-beta primer mix, a sample-barcoded 5' primer served in a second PCR lasting roughly 6 to 12 cycles. One entry per CDR3 protein results from TCRdb running MiXCR on the 5' RACE reads. The sample gives 1.5 million to 2 million distinct CDR3 sequences, roughly two fifths of which show up once; 20% to 25% is in the top ten. The sequenced sample consisted of blood. Every receptor here comes from a human donor in good health.

This chain joins TRBV6-1 and TRBJ1-5, with TRBD1 as a possible D gene (6 bases). V was cut by 6 bases and J by 6 bases, with 24 bases left in between. CDR3 length equals 17 residues. Germline V lookup: CDR1 MNHNS, CDR2 SASEGT. CDR3 DNA: TGTGCCAGCAGCCAGAGGGGGGCTCCGCTAGGCACTCAGCCCCAGCATTTT. Protein: CASSQRGAPLGTQPQHF.

This chain links TRBV28 with TRBJ2-5; 10 nucleotides agree with TRBD1. The J call may not be correct, given that the DNA end is closer to TRBJ2-7. CDR1 and CDR2 (germline): MDHEN, SYDVKM. CDR3 size: 16 residues. CDR3: CASSPVGTGDSDEQYF. As DNA, the CDR3 is TGTGCCAGCAGTCCCGTGGGGACAGGGGACTCAGACGAGCAGTACTTC.

The V and J genes are TRBV12-3 or TRBV12-4 and TRBJ1-1, with D unclear. This CDR3 region has 13 residues. V was pared by 3 bases and J by 11 bases, with 16 bases between. CDR3 nucleotide sequence: TGTGCCAGCAGTTTTGGTCCCATTGATTTGGCTTTCTTT. Residues: CASSFGPIDLAFF.

This clonotype was seen more than once but under ten times. The chain links TRBV7-2 to TRBJ1-2; D possibly corresponds to TRBD1 (6 bases). This CDR3 is 15 amino acids long. Germline V gives CDR1 SGHTA, CDR2 FQGNSA. V shed 5 bases and J shed 8 bases, with 21 bases lying between them. CDR3 nucleotides: TGTGCCAGCAGCCAAAGGACAGACCTCCCCCAGGGCTACACCTTC. It yields the protein CASSQRTDLPQGYTF.

Comment on this clonotype: A junction end diverges from the germline sequence, so it may reflect a read error. The J gene is TRBJ2-4, the V gene TRBV7-2; possibly TRBD1 for D (5 bases). The CDR3 runs to 14 residues. Looked up from germline, CDR1 is SGHTA and CDR2 is FQGNSA. CDR3 region: CASSFSQGKNTQYF. DNA of the CDR3: TGTGCCAGCAGCTTTTCTCAGGGAAAAAACACTCAGTACTTC.

The chain recombines TRBV20-1 with TRBJ2-4; 9 bases agree with TRBD1. The junction had 7 bases not matched to a gene; V was cut back by 3 bases and J by 7 bases. CDR3 length: 14 residues. The germline gives CDR1 DFQATT, CDR2 SNEGSKA (reference sequence). Here the CDR3 DNA reads TGCAGTGCTAGGCCACGGACAGGGGCGAACATTCAGTACTTC. Translating it yields CSARPRTGANIQYF.

The chain carries TRBV24-1 and TRBJ2-7, with D maybe TRBD1 (5 bases). V shed 0 bases and J shed 0 bases, with 17 bases lying between them. The CDR3 sequence is 18 residues long. Germline values: CDR1 KGHDR, CDR2 SFDVKD. CDR3 protein: CATSDLRSKGWDSYEQYF. CDR3 bases: TGTGCCACCAGTGATTTGAGGTCTAAGGGGTGGGACTCCTACGAGCAGTACTTC.

This rearrangement joins TRBV28 to TRBJ1-2; D gene ambiguous. The germline V gene encodes CDR1 MDHEN and CDR2 SYDVKM. V lost 3 bases and J lost 2, with 10 bases in between. The CDR3 extends over 14 amino acids. Here the CDR3 reads CASSFETQNYGYTF. The CDR3 region has the DNA TGTGCCAGCAGTTTCGAGACCCAAAACTATGGCTACACCTTC.

The chain combines TRBV12-5 with TRBJ2-2; D may be TRBD2 (6 bases). Germline lookup yields CDR1 LGHNT and CDR2 FRNRAP. This CDR3 has 13 amino acids. Trimming shortened V by 4 bases and J by 4 bases, and 7 bases separated the two germline ends. In DNA form, the CDR3 reads TGTGCTAGTGGTTCCGGGGGCACCGGGGAGCTGTTTTTT. This encodes CASGSGGTGELFF.

This clonotype was detected a few times. The chain joins TRBV6-6 to TRBJ2-3; 10 bases align to TRBD1. The CDR3 runs 15 residues. Germline V gene lookup returns CDR1 MNHNY and CDR2 SVGAGI (reference sequence). The junction had 6 bases not matched to a gene; V was cut back by 6 bases and J by 3 bases. CDR3 residues: CASSKTGGWTDTQYF. For the CDR3, the DNA is TGTGCCAGCAGCAAGACAGGGGGCTGGACAGATACGCAGTATTTT.

The chain combines TRBV9 with TRBJ2-1; D possibly corresponds to TRBD1 (6 bases). Germline-derived CDR1 and CDR2 are SGDLS and YYNGEE. The CDR3 totals 15 residues. V lost 0 bases, J lost 7 bases, and 14 bases lay in between. The CDR3, as DNA: TGTGCCAGCAGCGTAGGGCAGGGGTCAGTAAATGAGCAGTTCTTC. Translated: CASSVGQGSVNEQFF.